This passage covers 14 T cell receptor beta chains from one sample sequenced in a study of glioma-infiltrating T cells after dendritic cell vaccination. Generated by immunoSEQ multiplex PCR, the TCRdb table keeps only in-frame clones and is missing some. Found here are around 67,000 clones, under 90% of them singletons; the top ten hold 7.9%. Source: blood, taken before dendritic cell vaccination. These receptor sequences come from a human donor with glioblastoma.

CDR3 DNA sequence: TGTGCCAGCAGCTTTGGCTTGGCTAACTATGGCTACACCTTC. Amino acid sequence: CASSFGLANYGYTF. The chain is built from TRBV7-9 and TRBJ1-2; no reliable D call. The length of the CDR3 is 14 residues. The V end lost 3 bases, the J end lost 0 bases, and 8 bases lay between the germline ends. Germline V lookup: CDR1 SEHNR, CDR2 FQNEAQ (reference sequence).

This clone is a singleton in its sample. The V call is TRBV6-1, the J call TRBJ1-3; TRBD1 aligns across 7 bases. V shed 2 bases, J shed 1 base, and the junction held 14 bases outside the gene matches. Germline CDR1 and CDR2: MNHNS and SASEGT. This CDR3 is built from 19 residues. This chain's CDR3 is CASSEYGLQGLRSGNTIYF. In DNA form, the CDR3 reads TGTGCCAGCAGTGAATACGGGCTACAGGGGTTGCGGTCTGGAAACACCATATATTTT.

This chain connects TRBV6-1 to TRBJ1-4; D may be TRBD1 (5 bases). The CDR3 consists of 15 residues. The ends were cut back, 1 base at V and 7 bases at J, with 13 bases in the middle. Germline V gene lookup returns CDR1 MNHNS and CDR2 SASEGT. CDR3 bases: TGTGCCAGCAGTGAAGGCGGGGGGAAGGGTGAAAAACTGTTTTTT. This translates into CASSEGGGKGEKLFF.

J is TRBJ2-1 and V is TRBV7-2, with a tentative D call TRBD1 (5 bases). Deletions cut 4 bases from V and 6 bases from J, with 16 bases between. Germline V gene sequence: CDR1 SGHTA, CDR2 FQGNSA. There are 15 residues in the CDR3. The CDR3 spells CASSSGRSVGNEQFF. In DNA form, the CDR3 reads TGTGCCAGCAGCTCAGGGCGGTCCGTTGGCAATGAGCAGTTCTTC.

The rearrangement uses TRBV6-5 and TRBJ2-5; D possibly corresponds to TRBD1 (5 bases). The CDR3 covers 14 residues. V lost 8 bases to trimming and J lost 5 bases, with 18 bases between them. Germline lookup yields CDR1 MNHEY and CDR2 SVGAGI. CDR3 sequence: CASRTAGLRETQYF. DNA of the CDR3: TGTGCCAGCCGCACGGCAGGGCTTAGGGAGACCCAGTACTTC.

The chain links TRBV11-3 to TRBJ2-4; a possible D gene is TRBD1 (5 bases). This CDR3 spans 14 amino acids. Between the trimmed V and J ends, which lost 5 bases and 4 bases, there was a span of 12 bases. Germline CDR1 reads SGHNT; CDR2 reads YENEEA. The CDR3 bases are TGTGCCAGCAGCCTGACGACAGAGAAAAACATTCAGTACTTC. Translating it yields CASSLTTEKNIQYF. Full variable domain (remainder filled in from reference TRBV11-3 and TRBJ2-4): EAGVVQSPRYKIIEKKQPVAFWCNPISGHNTLYWYLQNLGQGPELLIRYENEEAVDDSQLPKDRFSAERLKGVDSTLKIQPAELGDSAVYLCASSLTTEKNIQYFGAGTRLSVL.

The rearrangement joins TRBV9 to TRBJ1-2; the D gene is possibly TRBD1 (5 bases). Germline V gene lookup returns CDR1 SGDLS and CDR2 YYNGEE. V was shortened by 3 bases and J by 3 bases, with 21 bases between the two germline ends. This CDR3 contains 17 residues. CDR3: CASSEQAEATGYYGYTF. The CDR3 bases are TGTGCCAGCAGCGAACAGGCCGAAGCAACAGGTTACTATGGCTACACCTTC.

V gene TRBV29-1 combines with J gene TRBJ2-3; 9 bases are shared with TRBD1. CDR3 length: 16 residues. Trimming took 1 base from V and 3 from J; bases not matched to a gene: 8. The V gene's germline CDR1 is SQVTM and CDR2 ANQGSEA. As DNA, the CDR3 is TGCAGCGTTGAAGGGGGGCCGGGACAGGGTACAGATACGCAGTATTTT. It codes for CSVEGGPGQGTDTQYF.

The chain combines TRBV2 with TRBJ2-1, with D perhaps TRBD1 (5 bases). CDR1 is SNHLY, CDR2 FYNNEI, per germline. V was pared by 4 bases and J by 3 bases, with 7 bases between. The CDR3 runs 13 residues. CDR3 loop: CASSGQFYNEQFF. In nucleotides, the CDR3 is TGTGCCAGCAGTGGACAGTTCTACAATGAGCAGTTCTTC.

V and J are TRBV6-5 and TRBJ2-7, with D possibly TRBD1 on 6 matching bases. Germline V lookup: CDR1 MNHEY, CDR2 SVGAGI. The ends were cut back, 6 bases at V and 7 bases at J, with 13 bases in the middle. The CDR3 spans 12 residues. The CDR3 loop reads CASSRQDLEQYF. The CDR3 region has the DNA TGTGCCAGCAGCCGACAGGATCTGGAGCAGTACTTC.

The chain is built from TRBV4-3 and TRBJ1-1, with 7 positions matching TRBD1. The CDR3 extends over 13 amino acids. The germline gives CDR1 LGHNA, CDR2 YSLEER. J was trimmed by 0 bases and V by 8 bases; bases with no gene match: 3. CDR3 DNA sequence: TGCGCCAGCGGACAGGATTTGAACACTGAAGCTTTCTTT. Translated, it gives CASGQDLNTEAFF.

The chain joins TRBV5-1 to TRBJ1-5, with 8 bases aligning to TRBD1. Germline values: CDR1 SGHRS, CDR2 YFSETQ. There are 15 residues in the CDR3. The ends lost 3 bases at V and 0 bases at J; junction bases unmatched: 2. As DNA, the CDR3 is TGCGCCAGCAGCTCCCAGGGGGCTAGCAATCAGCCCCAGCATTTT. It encodes CASSSQGASNQPQHF.

This sequence joins TRBV5-6 and TRBJ1-1, with D tentatively TRBD1 (6 bases). The CDR3 loop spans 15 amino acids. The V gene's germline CDR1 is SGHDT and CDR2 YYEEEE. Trimming left V 0 bases short and J 1 base short, with 10 bases between. The CDR3 DNA sequence: TGTGCCAGCAGCTTGGCGGGACACTGGAACACTGAAGCTTTCTTT. Amino acids: CASSLAGHWNTEAFF.

The rearrangement links TRBV5-1 to TRBJ2-7, with TRBD2 identical over 11 bases. With 4 bases clipped from V and 1 base from J, the junction kept 4 bases outside the gene matches. The CDR3 contains 15 residues. Germline V gene data show CDR1 as SGHRS and CDR2 as YFSETQ. CDR3: CASSTSGGASYEQYF. The CDR3, as DNA: TGCGCCAGCAGCACTAGCGGGGGTGCATCCTACGAGCAGTACTTC.